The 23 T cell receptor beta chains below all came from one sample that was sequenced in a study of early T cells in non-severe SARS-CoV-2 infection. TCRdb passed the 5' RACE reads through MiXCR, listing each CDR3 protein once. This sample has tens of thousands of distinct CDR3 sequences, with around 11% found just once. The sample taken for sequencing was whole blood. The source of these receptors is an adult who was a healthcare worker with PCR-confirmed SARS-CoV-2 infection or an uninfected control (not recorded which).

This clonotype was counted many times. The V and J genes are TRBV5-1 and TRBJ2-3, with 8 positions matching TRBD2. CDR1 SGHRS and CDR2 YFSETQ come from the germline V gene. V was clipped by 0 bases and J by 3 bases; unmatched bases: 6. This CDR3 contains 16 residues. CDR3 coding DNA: TGCGCCAGCAGCTTGGGGTTAGCGGGGACTACAGATACGCAGTATTTT. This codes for CASSLGLAGTTDTQYF.

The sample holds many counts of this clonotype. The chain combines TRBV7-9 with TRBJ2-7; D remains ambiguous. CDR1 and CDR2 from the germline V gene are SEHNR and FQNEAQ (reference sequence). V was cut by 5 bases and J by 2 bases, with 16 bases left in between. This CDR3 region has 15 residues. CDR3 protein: CASSPRPETTYEQYF. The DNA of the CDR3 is TGTGCCAGCAGCCCGCGCCCCGAAACAACCTACGAGCAGTACTTC.

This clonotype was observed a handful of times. Here the CDR3 reads CASSLASTVQETQYF. CDR3 DNA sequence: TGTGCCAGCAGCTTAGCCTCTACAGTTCAAGAGACCCAGTACTTC. The chain employs TRBV7-2 and TRBJ2-5; no clear D. The CDR3 is 15 amino acids. Germline values: CDR1 SGHTA, CDR2 FQGNSA. V dropped 0 bases and J dropped 2 bases, with 10 bases sitting between them.

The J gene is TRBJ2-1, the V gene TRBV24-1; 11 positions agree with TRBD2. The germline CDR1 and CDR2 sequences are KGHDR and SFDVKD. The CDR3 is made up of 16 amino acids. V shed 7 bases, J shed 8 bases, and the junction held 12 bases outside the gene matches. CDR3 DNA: TGTGCCACCAGGAAGTACGGGACTAGCGGAGCGGATGAGCAGTTCTTC. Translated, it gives CATRKYGTSGADEQFF.

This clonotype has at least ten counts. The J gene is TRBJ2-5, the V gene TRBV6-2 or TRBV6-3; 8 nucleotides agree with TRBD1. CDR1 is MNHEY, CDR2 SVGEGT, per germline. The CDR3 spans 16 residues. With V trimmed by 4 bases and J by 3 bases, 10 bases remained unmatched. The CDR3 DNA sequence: TGTGCCAGCAGTTCCACGCCCCGGACAGGGAAAGAGACCCAGTACTTC. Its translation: CASSSTPRTGKETQYF.

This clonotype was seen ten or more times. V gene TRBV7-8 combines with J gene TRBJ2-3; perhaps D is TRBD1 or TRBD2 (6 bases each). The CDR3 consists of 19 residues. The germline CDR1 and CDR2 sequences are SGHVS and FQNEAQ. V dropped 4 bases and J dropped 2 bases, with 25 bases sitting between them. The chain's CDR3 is CASSSPGAKGRSYTDTQYF. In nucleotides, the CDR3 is TGTGCCAGCAGCTCACCGGGGGCGAAGGGGCGGAGTTACACAGATACGCAGTATTTT.

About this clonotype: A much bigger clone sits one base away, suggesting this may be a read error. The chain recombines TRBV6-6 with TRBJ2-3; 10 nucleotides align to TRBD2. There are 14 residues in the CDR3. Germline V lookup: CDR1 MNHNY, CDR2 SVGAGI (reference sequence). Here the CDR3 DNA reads TGTGTCAGCAGGCTAGCGGGGGGCACAGATACGCAGTATTTT. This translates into CVSRLAGGTDTQYF.

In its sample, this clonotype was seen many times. DNA for the CDR3: TGTGCCAGCAGCCCGTTTGGGGGAAGGGACTATGGCTACACCTTC. Protein sequence: CASSPFGGRDYGYTF. The V gene is TRBV7-3, the J gene TRBJ1-2; possibly TRBD1 for D (5 bases). Trimming shortened V by 5 bases and J by 3 bases, and 16 bases separated the two germline ends. CDR1 is SGHTA, CDR2 FQGTGA, per germline. CDR3 length: 15 residues.

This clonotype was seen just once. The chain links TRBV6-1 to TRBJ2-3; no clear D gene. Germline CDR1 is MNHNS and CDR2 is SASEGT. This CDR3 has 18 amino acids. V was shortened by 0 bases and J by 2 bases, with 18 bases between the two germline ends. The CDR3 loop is CASSEAVGRLRNTDTQYF. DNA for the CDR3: TGTGCCAGCAGTGAAGCAGTCGGCAGGTTAAGAAACACAGATACGCAGTATTTT.

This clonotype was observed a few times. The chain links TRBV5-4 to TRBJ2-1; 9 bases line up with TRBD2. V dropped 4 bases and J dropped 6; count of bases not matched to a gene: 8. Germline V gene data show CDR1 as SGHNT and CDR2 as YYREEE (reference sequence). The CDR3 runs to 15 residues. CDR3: CASSLRLAEPNEQFF. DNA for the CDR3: TGTGCCAGCAGCCTAAGACTAGCGGAACCCAATGAGCAGTTCTTC.

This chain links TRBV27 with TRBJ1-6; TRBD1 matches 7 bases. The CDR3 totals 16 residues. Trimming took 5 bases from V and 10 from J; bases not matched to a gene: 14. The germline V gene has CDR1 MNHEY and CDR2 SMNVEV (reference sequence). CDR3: CASSRPPETGFSPLHF. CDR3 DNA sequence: TGTGCCAGCAGTCGACCTCCCGAGACAGGGTTCTCACCCCTCCACTTT.

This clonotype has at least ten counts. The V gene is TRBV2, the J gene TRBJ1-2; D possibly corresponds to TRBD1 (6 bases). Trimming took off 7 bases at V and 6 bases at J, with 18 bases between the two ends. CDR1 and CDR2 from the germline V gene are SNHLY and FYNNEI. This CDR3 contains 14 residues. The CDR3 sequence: CASTGRGIADGYTF. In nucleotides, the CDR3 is TGTGCCAGCACAGGCAGGGGAATAGCGGATGGCTACACCTTC.

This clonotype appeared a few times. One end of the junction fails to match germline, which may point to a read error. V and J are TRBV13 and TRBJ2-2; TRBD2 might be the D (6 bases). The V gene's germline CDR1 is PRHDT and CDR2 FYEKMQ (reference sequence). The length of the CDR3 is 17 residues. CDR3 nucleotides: TGTGCCAGCAGCCCGGTGGGAGGCGGGGTGAACGCCGGGGAGCTTTTTTTT. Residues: CASSPVGGGVNAGELFF.

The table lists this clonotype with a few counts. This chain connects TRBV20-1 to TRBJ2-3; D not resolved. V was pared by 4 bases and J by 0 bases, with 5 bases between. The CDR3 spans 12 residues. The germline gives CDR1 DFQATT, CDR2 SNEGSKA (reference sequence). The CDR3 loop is CSAIRSTDTQYF. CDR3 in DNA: TGCAGTGCTATACGGAGCACAGATACGCAGTATTTT.

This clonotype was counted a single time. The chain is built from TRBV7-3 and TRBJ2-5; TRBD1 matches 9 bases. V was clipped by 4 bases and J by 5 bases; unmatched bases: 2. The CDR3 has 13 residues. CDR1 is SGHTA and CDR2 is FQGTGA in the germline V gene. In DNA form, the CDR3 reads TGTGCCAGCAGCTCTGGGACAGGGGAGACCCAGTACTTC. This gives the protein CASSSGTGETQYF.

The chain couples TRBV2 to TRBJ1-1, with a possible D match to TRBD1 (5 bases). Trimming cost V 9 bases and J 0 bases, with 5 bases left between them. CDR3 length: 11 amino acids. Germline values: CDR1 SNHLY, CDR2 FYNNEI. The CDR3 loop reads CARTVNTEAFF. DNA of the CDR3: TGTGCCAGGACAGTGAACACTGAAGCTTTCTTT.

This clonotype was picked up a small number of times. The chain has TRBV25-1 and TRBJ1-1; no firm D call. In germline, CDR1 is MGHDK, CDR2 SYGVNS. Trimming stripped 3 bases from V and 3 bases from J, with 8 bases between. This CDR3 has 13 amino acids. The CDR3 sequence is CASSDRLYTEAFF. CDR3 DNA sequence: TGTGCCAGCAGTGACAGGCTATACACTGAAGCTTTCTTT.

Written as DNA, the CDR3 is TGCAGCGTTGACGAGCTAGCGGGAAGGCAGTTCTTC. Translation gives CSVDELAGRQFF. This chain links TRBV29-1 with TRBJ2-1, with TRBD2 matching over 9 bases. Germline assignment: CDR1 SQVTM and CDR2 ANQGSEA. The ends lost 3 bases at V and 12 bases at J; junction bases unmatched: 6. The CDR3 length is 12 residues.

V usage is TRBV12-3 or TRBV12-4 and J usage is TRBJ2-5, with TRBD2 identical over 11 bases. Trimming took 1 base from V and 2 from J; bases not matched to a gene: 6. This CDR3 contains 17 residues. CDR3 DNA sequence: TGTGCCAGCAGTTTAGAGGTTCTAGCGGGGGGACAAGAGACCCAGTACTTC. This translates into CASSLEVLAGGQETQYF.

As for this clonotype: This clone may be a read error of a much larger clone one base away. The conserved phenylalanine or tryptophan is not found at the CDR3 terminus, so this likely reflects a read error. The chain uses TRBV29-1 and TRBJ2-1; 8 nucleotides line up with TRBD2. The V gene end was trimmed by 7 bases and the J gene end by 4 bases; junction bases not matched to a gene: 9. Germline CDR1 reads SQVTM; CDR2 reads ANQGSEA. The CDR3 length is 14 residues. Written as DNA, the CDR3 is TGCAGCGCAGACACTAGCGGAGTTTACAATGAGCAGTTCTCC. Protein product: CSADTSGVYNEQFS.

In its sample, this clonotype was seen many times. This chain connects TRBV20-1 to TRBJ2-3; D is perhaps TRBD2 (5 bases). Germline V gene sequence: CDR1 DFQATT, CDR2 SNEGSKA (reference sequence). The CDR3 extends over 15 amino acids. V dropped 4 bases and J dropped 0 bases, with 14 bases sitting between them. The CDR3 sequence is CSATSWATSTDTQYF. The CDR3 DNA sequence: TGCAGTGCTACTAGCTGGGCAACTAGCACAGATACGCAGTATTTT.

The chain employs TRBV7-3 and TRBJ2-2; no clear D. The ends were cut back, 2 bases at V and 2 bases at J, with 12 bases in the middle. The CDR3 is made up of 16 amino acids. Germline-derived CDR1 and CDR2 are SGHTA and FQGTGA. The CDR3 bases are TGTGCCAGCAGCTTACTAGGGCCACGCAACACCGGGGAGCTGTTTTTT. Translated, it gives CASSLLGPRNTGELFF.

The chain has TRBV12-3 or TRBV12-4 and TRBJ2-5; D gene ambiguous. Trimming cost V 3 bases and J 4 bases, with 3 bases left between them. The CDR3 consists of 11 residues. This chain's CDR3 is CASSFGETQYF. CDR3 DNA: TGTGCCAGCAGTTTCGGAGAGACCCAGTACTTC.